This TCR beta chain was observed in a study of monozygotic twins with cystic fibrosis. Whole-study context: Library input was 3 to 3.5 micrograms of fragmented DNA, with approximately 16 PCR cycles. General study results and limits: Shared CDR3 numbers were not associated with age, concordance or severity. The repertoire was suggested to be naive-dominated, clonality median roughly 0.0089. In 13 of 16 pairs, V gene usage was closest to the co-twin's.

Notes on this clone: Its specificity is unknown.

The CDR3 extends over 16 amino acids. The V and J ends lost 5 bases and 6 bases, in that order; junction bases with no gene match: 13. Germline V gene data show CDR1 as LNHDA and CDR2 as SQIVND (reference sequence). Sequencing used immunoSEQ multiplex PCR; TCRdb keeps in-frame clones, though not all of them. The sample lists some 10,000 clones; around 98% were seen once. The clonotype comes from a girl aged 2 to 9 with cystic fibrosis. Sequenced material: blood. The chain couples TRBV19 to TRBJ2-3; TRBD2 matches at 8 bases. CDR3 amino acids: CASSFIHRTSRDTQYF. The CDR3 nucleotides read TGTGCCAGTAGTTTCATACACCGGACTAGCAGGGATACGCAGTATTTT.